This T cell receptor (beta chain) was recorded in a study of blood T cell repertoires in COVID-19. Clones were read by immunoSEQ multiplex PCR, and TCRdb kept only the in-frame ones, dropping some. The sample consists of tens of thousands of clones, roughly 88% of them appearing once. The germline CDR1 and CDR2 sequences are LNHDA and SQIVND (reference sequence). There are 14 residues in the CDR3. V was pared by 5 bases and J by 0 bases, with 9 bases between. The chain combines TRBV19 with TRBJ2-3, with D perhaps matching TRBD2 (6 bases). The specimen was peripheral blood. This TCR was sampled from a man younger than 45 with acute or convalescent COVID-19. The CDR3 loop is CASSPSGSTDTQYF. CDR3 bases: TGTGCCAGTAGTCCCAGCGGGAGCACAGATACGCAGTATTTT. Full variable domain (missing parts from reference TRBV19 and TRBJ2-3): DGGITQSPKYLFRKEGQNVTLSCEQNLNHDAMYWYRQDPGQGLRLIYYSQIVNDFQKGDIAEGYSVSREKKESFPLTVTSAQKNPTAFYLCASSPSGSTDTQYFGPGTRLTVL.